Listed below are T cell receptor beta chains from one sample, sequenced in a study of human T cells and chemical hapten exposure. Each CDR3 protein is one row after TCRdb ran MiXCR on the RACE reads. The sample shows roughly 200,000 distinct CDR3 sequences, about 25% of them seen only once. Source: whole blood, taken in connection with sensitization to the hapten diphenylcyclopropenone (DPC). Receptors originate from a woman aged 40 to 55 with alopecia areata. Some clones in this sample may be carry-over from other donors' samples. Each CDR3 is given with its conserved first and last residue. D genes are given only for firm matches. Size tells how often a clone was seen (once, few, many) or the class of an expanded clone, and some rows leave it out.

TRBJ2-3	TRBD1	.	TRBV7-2	CASRLTGVSTDTQYF	TGTGCCAGCAGACTAACAGGGGTGAGCACAGATACGCAGTATTTT
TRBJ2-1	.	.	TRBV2	CASVGLGHNEQFF	TGTGCCAGTGTCGGACTGGGACACAATGAGCAGTTCTTC
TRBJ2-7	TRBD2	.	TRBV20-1	CSANGLAGGDSYEQYF	TGCAGTGCTAATGGACTAGCGGGAGGAGACTCCTACGAGCAGTACTTC
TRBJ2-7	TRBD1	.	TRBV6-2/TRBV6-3	CASEGQGTYEQYF	TGTGCCAGCGAGGGACAGGGGACCTACGAGCAGTACTTC
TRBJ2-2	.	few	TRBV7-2	CASSRRRSNTGELFF	TGTGCCAGCAGCCGTCGTCGGTCGAACACCGGGGAGCTGTTTTTT
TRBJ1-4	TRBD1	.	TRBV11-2	CASSYGQGREKLFF	TGTGCCAGCAGCTATGGACAGGGGAGGGAAAAACTGTTTTTT
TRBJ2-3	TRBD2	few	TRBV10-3	CAISDRREGDTQYF	TGTGCCATCAGTGATCGGCGGGAGGGTGATACGCAGTATTTT
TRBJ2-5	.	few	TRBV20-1	CSAKRTAKETQYF	TGCAGTGCTAAACGGACAGCTAAAGAGACCCAGTACTTC
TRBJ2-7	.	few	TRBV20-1	CSAGQLSYDSYEQYF	TGCAGTGCGGGTCAGTTATCCTACGACTCCTACGAGCAGTACTTC
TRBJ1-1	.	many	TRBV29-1	CSVAGLGLEAFF	TGCAGCGTTGCTGGTTTAGGGTTAGAAGCTTTCTTT
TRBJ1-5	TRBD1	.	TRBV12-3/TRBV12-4	CASRDRASNQPQHF	TGTGCCAGCCGTGACAGGGCTAGCAATCAGCCCCAGCATTTT
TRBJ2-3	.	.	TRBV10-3	CAIRPTEPDTQYF	TGTGCCATCAGGCCCACGGAACCTGATACGCAGTATTTT
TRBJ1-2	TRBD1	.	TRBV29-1	CSVLGQGARDYGYTF	TGCAGCGTTTTAGGACAGGGGGCCCGGGACTATGGCTACACCTTC
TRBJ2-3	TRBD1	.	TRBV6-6	CASSYRDREAQYF	TGTGCCAGCAGTTACCGAGACAGGGAAGCGCAGTATTTT
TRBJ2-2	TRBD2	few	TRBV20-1	CSARSGSRGTGELFF	TGCAGTGCTAGAAGCGGGAGCAGGGGCACCGGGGAGCTGTTTTTT
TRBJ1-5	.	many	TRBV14	CASSRGGGNQPQHF	TGTGCCAGCAGCCGCGGTGGCGGCAATCAGCCCCAGCATTTT
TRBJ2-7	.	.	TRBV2	CASSIKRIPYEQYF	TGTGCCAGCAGTATCAAGCGGATCCCCTACGAGCAGTACTTC
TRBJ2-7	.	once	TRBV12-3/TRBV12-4	CASSLGTSEVSYEQYF	TGTGCCAGCAGTTTAGGGACATCAGAGGTCTCCTACGAGCAGTACTTC
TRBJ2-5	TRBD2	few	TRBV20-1	CSATRLARETQYF	TGCAGTGCGACAAGACTAGCCCGGGAGACCCAGTACTTC
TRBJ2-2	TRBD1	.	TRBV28	CASRGQLNTGELFF	TGTGCCAGCCGGGGACAGCTAAACACCGGGGAGCTGTTTTTT
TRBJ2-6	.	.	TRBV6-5	CASRVTGANVLTF	TGTGCCAGCAGGGTAACAGGGGCCAACGTCCTGACTTTC
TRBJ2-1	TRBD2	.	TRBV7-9	CASSLALAGDNEQFF	TGTGCCAGCAGCTTAGCCCTAGCGGGAGATAATGAGCAGTTCTTC
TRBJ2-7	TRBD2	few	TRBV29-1	CSVSGRAAYEQYF	TGCAGCGTTAGCGGGAGGGCCGCCTACGAGCAGTACTTC
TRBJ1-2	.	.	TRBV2	CASSAREGRGGYTF	TGTGCCAGCAGTGCGAGGGAGGGTAGGGGTGGCTACACCTTC
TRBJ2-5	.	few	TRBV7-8	CASSPRVGGQETQYF	TGTGCCAGCAGCCCCAGAGTTGGGGGGCAAGAGACCCAGTACTTC
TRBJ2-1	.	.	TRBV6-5	CASSQTRPNEQFF	TGTGCCAGCAGCCAGACTCGGCCCAATGAGCAGTTCTTC
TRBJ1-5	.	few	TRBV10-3	CATEQGSDQPQHF	TGTGCCACAGAACAGGGTTCCGATCAGCCCCAGCATTTT
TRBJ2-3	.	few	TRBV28	CASSSAGLATDTQYF	TGTGCCAGCAGCTCAGCGGGCCTTGCCACCGATACGCAGTATTTT
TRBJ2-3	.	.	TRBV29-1	CSVAGGGLGSTDTQYF	TGCAGCGTGGCTGGAGGGGGACTTGGAAGCACAGATACGCAGTATTTT
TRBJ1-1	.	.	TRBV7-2	CASSLHGGAEALF	TGTGCCAGCAGCTTACACGGGGGGGCTGAAGCTTTATTT
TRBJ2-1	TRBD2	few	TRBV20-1	CSARDLRLAGGYNEQFF	TGCAGTGCTAGAGACCTCAGACTAGCGGGAGGCTACAATGAGCAGTTCTTC
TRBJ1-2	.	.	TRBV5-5	CASSLTDNTNYGYTF	TGTGCCAGCAGCTTAACTGACAATACTAACTATGGCTACACCTTC
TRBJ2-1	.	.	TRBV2	CASRRQTSYNEQFF	TGTGCCAGCAGGAGACAGACTTCCTACAATGAGCAGTTCTTC
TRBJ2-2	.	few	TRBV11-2	CASSLDSTNTGELFF	TGTGCCAGCAGTCTCGACAGTACGAACACCGGGGAGCTGTTTTTT
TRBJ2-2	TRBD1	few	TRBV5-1	CASSQFPGQGAGELFF	TGCGCCAGCAGCCAATTCCCGGGACAGGGGGCCGGGGAGCTGTTTTTT
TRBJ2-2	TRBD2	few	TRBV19	CASSIGLAGNTGELFF	TGTGCCAGTAGTATTGGTCTAGCGGGAAACACCGGGGAGCTGTTTTTT
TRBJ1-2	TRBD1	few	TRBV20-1	CSANDRVHGYTF	TGCAGTGCTAACGACAGGGTCCATGGCTACACCTTC
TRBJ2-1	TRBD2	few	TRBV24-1	CATQASGFEQFF	TGTGCCACCCAAGCTAGCGGGTTTGAGCAGTTCTTC
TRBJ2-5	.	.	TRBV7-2	CASSLAGGFQETQYF	TGTGCCAGCAGCTTAGCAGGGGGGTTCCAAGAGACCCAGTACTTC
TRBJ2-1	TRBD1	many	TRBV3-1	CASSQPPGQGATISRYEQFF	TGTGCCAGCAGCCAACCCCCCGGACAGGGAGCTACAATCTCGAGGTATGAGCAGTTCTTC
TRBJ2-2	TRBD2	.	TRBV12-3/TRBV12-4	CASSELAGVGGELFF	TGTGCCAGCAGTGAACTAGCGGGAGTGGGCGGGGAGCTGTTTTTT
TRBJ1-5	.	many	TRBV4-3	CASSQARNGPQHF	TGCGCCAGCAGCCAAGCTAGAAATGGGCCCCAGCATTTT
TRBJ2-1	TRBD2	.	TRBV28	CASRSGTSGNNEQFF	TGTGCCAGCCGATCCGGGACTAGCGGGAACAATGAGCAGTTCTTC
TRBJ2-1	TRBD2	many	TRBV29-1	CSVVSGSSYNEQFF	TGCAGCGTCGTTAGCGGGAGCTCCTACAATGAGCAGTTCTTC
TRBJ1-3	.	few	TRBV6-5	CASSYSKGNTIYF	TGTGCCAGCAGTTACTCGAAGGGAAACACCATATATTTT
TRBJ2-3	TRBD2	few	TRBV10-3	CAIGTSGSPSTDTQYF	TGTGCCATCGGGACTAGCGGGAGCCCCAGCACAGATACGCAGTATTTT
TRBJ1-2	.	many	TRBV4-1	CASRRHGNYGYTF	TGCGCCAGCAGACGGCACGGCAACTATGGCTACACCTTC
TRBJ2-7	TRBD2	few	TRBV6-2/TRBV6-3	CATNHRTSGRYEQYF	TGTGCCACCAACCACAGGACTAGCGGGAGGTATGAGCAGTACTTC
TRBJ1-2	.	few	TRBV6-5	CASSFAMRGGYGYTF	TGTGCCAGCAGTTTTGCTATGAGAGGAGGCTATGGCTACACCTTC
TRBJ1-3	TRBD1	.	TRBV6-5	CASSYSVQGAVGNTIYF	TGTGCCAGCAGTTACTCCGTTCAGGGGGCTGTAGGAAACACCATATATTTT